These 5 T cell receptor beta chains were all obtained from the same sample, sequenced in a study of T cell changes during pregnancy in multiple sclerosis. Clones were read by immunoSEQ multiplex PCR, and TCRdb kept only the in-frame ones, dropping some. The table lists under 90,000 clones, roughly 92% of them singletons, with roughly 3.9% in the top ten. The source was peripheral blood, collected after pregnancy. The receptors come from a female donor in good health, enrolled as a control in a pregnancy study.

The rearrangement uses TRBV19 and TRBJ2-2; 13 nucleotides agree with TRBD2. J gave up 4 bases and V 0 bases, and 2 bases lay outside the gene matches. Germline V gives CDR1 LNHDA, CDR2 SQIVND (reference sequence). This CDR3 contains 17 residues. This chain's CDR3 is CASSIELAGGGTGELFF. CDR3 DNA sequence: TGTGCCAGTAGTATAGAACTAGCGGGAGGGGGCACCGGGGAGCTGTTTTTT.

The V and J genes are TRBV5-1 and TRBJ2-1; D not certain. V was trimmed by 0 bases and J by 4 bases, leaving 5 bases between them. CDR1 is SGHRS and CDR2 is YFSETQ in the germline V gene. CDR3 length equals 13 residues. CDR3 residues: CASSLAVYNEQFF. For the CDR3, the DNA is TGCGCCAGCAGCTTGGCCGTATACAATGAGCAGTTCTTC.

The chain uses TRBV6-1 and TRBJ2-7; 10 positions agree with TRBD2. The CDR3 totals 14 residues. Germline lookup yields CDR1 MNHNS and CDR2 SASEGT. Trimming at V came to 7 bases and at J to 2 bases, leaving 5 bases not matched to a gene. Written as DNA, the CDR3 is TGTGCCAGCACACGGACTAGCGGAGCCTACGAGCAGTACTTC. Amino acid sequence: CASTRTSGAYEQYF.

The chain employs TRBV29-1 and TRBJ1-3; 7 positions match TRBD1. Germline V lookup: CDR1 SQVTM, CDR2 ANQGSEA. The CDR3 spans 15 residues. Unmatched junction bases numbered 8, after V lost 4 bases and J lost 2 bases. The CDR3 loop is CSVAKTGTTGNTIYF. CDR3 DNA: TGCAGCGTTGCAAAGACAGGGACAACTGGAAACACCATATATTTT.

The rearrangement links TRBV6-1 to TRBJ2-3, with TRBD1 matching over 11 bases. J lost 3 bases, V lost 7 bases, and 3 bases had no gene match. CDR1 and CDR2 from the germline V gene are MNHNS and SASEGT. This CDR3 has 14 amino acids. CDR3 amino acids: CASMDRGRTDTQYF. The CDR3 nucleotides read TGTGCCAGCATGGACAGGGGGCGGACAGATACGCAGTATTTT.